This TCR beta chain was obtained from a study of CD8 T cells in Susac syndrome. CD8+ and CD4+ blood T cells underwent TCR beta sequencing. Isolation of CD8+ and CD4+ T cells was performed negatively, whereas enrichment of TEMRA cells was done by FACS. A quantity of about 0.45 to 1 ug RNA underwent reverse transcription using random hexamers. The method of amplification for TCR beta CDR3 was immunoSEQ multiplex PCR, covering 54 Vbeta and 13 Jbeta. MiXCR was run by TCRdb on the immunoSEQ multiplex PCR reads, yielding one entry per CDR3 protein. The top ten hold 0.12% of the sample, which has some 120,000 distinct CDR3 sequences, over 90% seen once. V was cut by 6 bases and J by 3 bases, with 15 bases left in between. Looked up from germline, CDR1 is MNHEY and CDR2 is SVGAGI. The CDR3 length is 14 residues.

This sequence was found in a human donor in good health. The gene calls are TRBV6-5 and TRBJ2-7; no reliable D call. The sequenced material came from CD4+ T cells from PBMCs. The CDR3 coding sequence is TGTGCCAGCAGGGAGCGTACCCGTAGCTACGAGCAGTACTTC. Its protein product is CASRERTRSYEQYF.